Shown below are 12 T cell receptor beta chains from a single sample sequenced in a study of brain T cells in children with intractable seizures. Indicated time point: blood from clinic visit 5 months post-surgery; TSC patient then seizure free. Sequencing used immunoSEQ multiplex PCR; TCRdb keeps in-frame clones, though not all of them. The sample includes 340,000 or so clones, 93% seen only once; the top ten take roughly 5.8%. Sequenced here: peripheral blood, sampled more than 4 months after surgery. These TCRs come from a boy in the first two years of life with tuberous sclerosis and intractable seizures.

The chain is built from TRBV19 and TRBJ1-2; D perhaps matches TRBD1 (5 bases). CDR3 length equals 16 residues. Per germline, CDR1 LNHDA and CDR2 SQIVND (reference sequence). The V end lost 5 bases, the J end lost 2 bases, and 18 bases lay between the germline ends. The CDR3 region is CASSFQTASLNYGYTF. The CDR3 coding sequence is TGTGCCAGTAGTTTTCAGACAGCCTCACTCAACTATGGCTACACCTTC.

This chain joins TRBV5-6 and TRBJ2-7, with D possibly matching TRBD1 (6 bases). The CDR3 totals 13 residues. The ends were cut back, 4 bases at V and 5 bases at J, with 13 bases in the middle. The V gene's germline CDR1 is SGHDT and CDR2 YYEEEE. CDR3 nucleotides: TGTGCCAGCAGCATCGGGACAATGAACGAGCAGTACTTC. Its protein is CASSIGTMNEQYF.

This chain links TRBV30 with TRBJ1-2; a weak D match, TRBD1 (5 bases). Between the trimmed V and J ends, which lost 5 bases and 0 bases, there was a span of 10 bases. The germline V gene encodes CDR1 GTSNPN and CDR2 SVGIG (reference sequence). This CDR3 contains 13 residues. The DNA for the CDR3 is TGTGCCTGGTCCGGGGCACCTAACTATGGCTACACCTTC. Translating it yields CAWSGAPNYGYTF.

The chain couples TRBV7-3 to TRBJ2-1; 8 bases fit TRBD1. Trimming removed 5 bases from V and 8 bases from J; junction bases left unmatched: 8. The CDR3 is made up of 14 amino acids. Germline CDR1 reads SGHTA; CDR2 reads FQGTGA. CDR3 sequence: CASSTVQGADEQFF. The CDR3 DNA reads TGTGCCAGCAGCACCGTGCAGGGGGCCGATGAGCAGTTCTTC.

The CDR3 DNA sequence: TGTGCCTGGAGTGAAAACAGGGGAAGGTACGAGCAGTACTTC. Translating it yields CAWSENRGRYEQYF. This chain connects TRBV30 to TRBJ2-7, with 7 bases identical to TRBD1. The CDR3 spans 14 residues. The ends lost 1 base at V and 4 bases at J; junction bases unmatched: 7. Per germline, CDR1 GTSNPN and CDR2 SVGIG (reference sequence).

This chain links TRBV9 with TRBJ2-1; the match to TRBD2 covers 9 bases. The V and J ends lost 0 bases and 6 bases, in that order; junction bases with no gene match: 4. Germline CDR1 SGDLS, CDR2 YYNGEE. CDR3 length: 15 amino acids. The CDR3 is CASSVGASGTNEQFF. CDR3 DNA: TGTGCCAGCAGCGTAGGGGCTAGCGGGACCAATGAGCAGTTCTTC.

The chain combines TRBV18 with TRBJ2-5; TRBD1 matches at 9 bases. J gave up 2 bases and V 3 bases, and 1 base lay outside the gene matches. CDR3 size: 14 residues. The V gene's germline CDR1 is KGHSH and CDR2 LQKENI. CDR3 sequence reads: CASSPGTGQETQYF. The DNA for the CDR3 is TGTGCCAGCTCACCGGGGACAGGGCAAGAGACCCAGTACTTC.

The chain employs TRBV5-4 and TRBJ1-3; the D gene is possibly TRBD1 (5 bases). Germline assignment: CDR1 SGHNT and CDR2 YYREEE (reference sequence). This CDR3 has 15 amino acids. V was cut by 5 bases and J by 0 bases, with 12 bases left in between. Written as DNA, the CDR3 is TGTGCCAGCAGGGGGCCAGGTTCCTCTGGAAACACCATATATTTT. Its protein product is CASRGPGSSGNTIYF.

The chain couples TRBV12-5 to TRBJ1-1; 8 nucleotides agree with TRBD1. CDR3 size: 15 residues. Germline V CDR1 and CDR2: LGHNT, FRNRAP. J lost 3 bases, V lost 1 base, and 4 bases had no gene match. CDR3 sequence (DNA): TGTGCTAGTGGTTTGGGGACAGGGACTGACACTGAAGCTTTCTTT. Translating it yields CASGLGTGTDTEAFF. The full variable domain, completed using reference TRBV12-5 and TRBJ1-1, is DARVTQTPRHKVTEMGQEVTMRCQPILGHNTVFWYRQTMMQGLELLAYFRNRAPLDDSGMPKDRFSAEMPDATLATLKIQPSEPRDSAVYFCASGLGTGTDTEAFFGQGTRLTVV.

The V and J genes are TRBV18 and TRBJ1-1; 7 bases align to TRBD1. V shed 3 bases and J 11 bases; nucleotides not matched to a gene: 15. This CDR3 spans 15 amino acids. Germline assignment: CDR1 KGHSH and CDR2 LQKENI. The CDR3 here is CASSPSSMTGSMAFF. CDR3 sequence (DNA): TGTGCCAGCTCACCGTCCTCCATGACAGGGAGTATGGCTTTCTTT.

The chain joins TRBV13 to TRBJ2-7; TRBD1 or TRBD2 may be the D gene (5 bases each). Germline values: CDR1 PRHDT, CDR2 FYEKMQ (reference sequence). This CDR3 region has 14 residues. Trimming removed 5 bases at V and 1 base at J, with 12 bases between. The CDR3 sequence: CASSLWDGSYEQYF. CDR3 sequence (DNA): TGTGCCAGCAGCCTATGGGACGGTTCCTACGAGCAGTACTTC.

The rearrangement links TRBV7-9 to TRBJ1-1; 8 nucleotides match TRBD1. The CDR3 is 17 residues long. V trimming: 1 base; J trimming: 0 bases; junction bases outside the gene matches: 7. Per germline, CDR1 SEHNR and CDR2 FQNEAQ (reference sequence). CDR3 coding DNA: TGTGCCAGCAGCTTAGGGGCGGCAGGGGGCTTGAACACTGAAGCTTTCTTT. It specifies CASSLGAAGGLNTEAFF.